This paragraph covers one T cell receptor (beta chain) sequence. Heparinised blood was drawn once per donor, averaging roughly 110 mL. Expressed TCRB transcripts were sequenced because the isolated RNA had all been reverse transcribed beforehand. Using immunoSEQ multiplex PCR, the repertoire was profiled, and TCRdb retains in-frame clones only, with some absent. The sample includes roughly 290,000 clones, approximately 8% of them seen just once. The CDR3 runs to 16 residues. Trimming stripped 1 base from V and 4 bases from J, with 15 bases between. Germline V gene lookup returns CDR1 SGHTA and CDR2 FQGTGA. This sample was taken from a study of beta chain features in type 1 diabetes.

This sequence joins TRBV7-3 and TRBJ2-3; maybe TRBD1 (7 bases). This TCR was sampled from a woman under 30 in good health. Sequencing was done on a sample of central memory CD4+ T cells from blood. The CDR3 sequence: CASSLMRQGGPDTQYF. The CDR3 DNA reads TGTGCCAGCAGCTTAATGAGGCAGGGGGGTCCAGATACGCAGTATTTT. Variable domain in full (rest from reference TRBV7-3 and TRBJ2-3): GAGVSQTPSNKVTEKGKYVELRCDPISGHTALYWYRQSLGQGPEFLIYFQGTGAADDSGLPNDRFFAVRPEGSVSTLKIQRTERGDSAVYLCASSLMRQGGPDTQYFGPGTRLTVL.